Each of the 14 T cell receptor beta chains below was sequenced from the same sample in a study of glioma-infiltrating T cells. Amplification of TCR alpha and beta CDR3 regions from RNA used iRepertoire nested multiplex PCR. TCRdb reanalysed the multiplex PCR reads using MiXCR and keeps one entry per CDR3 protein. This table holds roughly 20,000 distinct CDR3 sequences, around 25% found once. The source material was glioma tissue, nonneoplastic brain tissue, or PBMCs (not recorded which). The receptors originated from a human donor with low-grade glioma or glioblastoma, undergoing nonglioma brain surgery, or in good health (not recorded which).

This clonotype was observed at least ten times. V gene TRBV28 combines with J gene TRBJ1-1; D is unresolved. The CDR3 is made up of 14 amino acids. V lost 5 bases, J lost 4 bases, and 14 bases lay in between. The germline V gene encodes CDR1 MDHEN and CDR2 SYDVKM. CDR3 in amino acids: CASSPGGLGTEAFF. Here the CDR3 DNA reads TGTGCCAGCAGTCCCGGTGGGCTGGGCACTGAAGCTTTCTTT.

This clonotype came up many times. The chain is built from TRBV27 and TRBJ1-3, with a weak D call TRBD1 (5 bases). This CDR3 is built from 14 residues. V shed 10 bases and J shed 4 bases, with 17 bases lying between them. Germline CDR1 MNHEY, CDR2 SMNVEV (reference sequence). The CDR3 nucleotides are TGTGCCACCCGGGACCACACGACCGGAAACACCATATATTTT. The encoded protein is CATRDHTTGNTIYF.

This clonotype has only a few counts. With a much larger clone just one base away, this may be a read error. The chain joins TRBV20-1 to TRBJ1-6; D uncertain. The CDR3 loop spans 16 amino acids. The V end lost 4 bases, the J end lost 11 bases, and 24 bases lay between the germline ends. Germline V gives CDR1 DFQATT, CDR2 SNEGSKA (reference sequence). The CDR3 DNA follows: TGCAGTGCTATCATAGGTAGCGGTACTCAGAATCCACCCCTCCACTTT. Translated, it gives CSAIIGSGTQNPPLHF.

This clonotype was observed many times. The gene calls are TRBV6-2 or TRBV6-3 and TRBJ2-3; TRBD2 agrees at 10 bases. CDR1 and CDR2 (germline): MNHEY, SVGEGT. V was clipped by 2 bases and J by 0 bases; unmatched bases: 11. CDR3 length: 19 amino acids. CDR3 sequence: CASSYRGPGLAASTDTQYF. CDR3 sequence (DNA): TGTGCCAGCAGTTACCGAGGACCTGGACTAGCGGCTAGCACAGATACGCAGTATTTT.

This clonotype was seen at least ten times. The chain couples TRBV20-1 to TRBJ1-1, with D hard to call. Germline V gene lookup returns CDR1 DFQATT and CDR2 SNEGSKA (reference sequence). V shed 3 bases and J shed 2 bases, with 10 bases lying between them. The CDR3 has 13 amino acids. The DNA of the CDR3 is TGCAGTGCTAGTTTATCCGGAAACACTGAAGCTTTCTTT. Amino acid sequence: CSASLSGNTEAFF.

This clonotype was counted at least ten times. The J gene is TRBJ2-1, the V gene TRBV20-1, with 8 bases that match TRBD2. Trimming at V came to 7 bases and at J to 4 bases, leaving 3 bases not matched to a gene. The CDR3 loop spans 12 amino acids. From germline, CDR1 is DFQATT and CDR2 SNEGSKA (reference sequence). CDR3 sequence (DNA): TGCAGTGTCCGGGAGGGGTACAATGAGCAGTTCTTC. It specifies CSVREGYNEQFF.

This clonotype has at least ten counts. The chain employs TRBV6-1 and TRBJ1-1, with D unclear. CDR1 and CDR2 from the germline V gene are MNHNS and SASEGT. This CDR3 is 12 amino acids long. V lost 5 bases and J 7 bases, leaving 11 bases between the germline ends. The CDR3 DNA sequence: TGTGCCAGCAGTTATATAGGACTTGAAGCTTTCTTT. This encodes CASSYIGLEAFF.

Many counts were recorded for this clonotype. The chain carries TRBV20-1 and TRBJ1-2; no firm D call. V was trimmed by 5 bases and J by 4 bases, leaving 11 bases between them. Per germline, CDR1 DFQATT and CDR2 SNEGSKA (reference sequence). This CDR3 spans 12 amino acids. DNA for the CDR3: TGCAGTGCTGCATGGGGTAGCTATGGCTACACCTTC. Residues: CSAAWGSYGYTF.

This clonotype was seen ten or more times. The CDR3 spells CASTNRGGHQPQHF. The CDR3, as DNA: TGTGCCAGTACCAATAGGGGAGGCCATCAGCCCCAGCATTTT. This chain uses TRBV19 with TRBJ1-5; perhaps TRBD1 as D (5 bases). Looked up from germline, CDR1 is LNHDA and CDR2 is SQIVND (reference sequence). With 7 bases removed from V and 5 bases from J, the gap between germline ends came to 15 bases. The CDR3 length is 14 residues.

At least ten counts were recorded for this clonotype. V and J are TRBV7-8 and TRBJ2-3; D assignment may be TRBD1 or TRBD2 (7 bases each). The CDR3 runs 15 residues. Germline V CDR1 and CDR2: SGHVS, FQNEAQ. V gave up 4 bases and J gave up 4 bases, with 15 bases separating them. The CDR3 region is CASSWGGGGPDTQYF. The CDR3 DNA sequence: TGTGCCAGCAGCTGGGGGGGAGGGGGCCCAGATACGCAGTATTTT.

This clonotype appeared many times. V is TRBV4-3 and J is TRBJ2-1, with D tentatively TRBD1 (5 bases). The CDR3 loop spans 14 amino acids. Germline V gene data show CDR1 as LGHNA and CDR2 as YSLEER. The V and J ends lost 0 bases and 7 bases respectively, with 10 bases between them. The chain's CDR3 is CASSQEAGINEQFF. DNA of the CDR3: TGCGCCAGCAGCCAAGAGGCAGGGATTAATGAGCAGTTCTTC.

Comment on this clonotype: A much larger clonotype is one base distant, so this may be a read error. The V gene is TRBV7-2, the J gene TRBJ2-3; D gene ambiguous. The V gene's germline CDR1 is SGHTA and CDR2 FQGNSA. Trimming took 1 base from V and 1 from J, leaving 9 bases between them. This CDR3 region has 15 residues. The CDR3 here is CASSLVLPCTDTQYF. Written as DNA, the CDR3 is TGTGCCAGCAGCTTAGTTCTACCCTGCACAGATACGCAGTATTTT.

Comment on this clonotype: A read error may explain this, as a much larger clone is one base away. The gene calls are TRBV7-2 and TRBJ1-5; no reliable D call. The CDR3 has 14 residues. V dropped 1 base and J dropped 4 bases, with 8 bases sitting between them. CDR1 is SGHTA, CDR2 FQGNSA, per germline. CDR3 nucleotides: TGTGCCAGCAGCTTAGTACAGAGAAATCAGCCCCAGCATTTT. Translation: CASSLVQRNQPQHF.

As for this clonotype: One end of the junction fails to match germline, which may point to a read error. The chain has TRBV4-1 and TRBJ2-3, with no clear D. Germline loops: CDR1 MGHRA, CDR2 YSYEKL. This CDR3 is 15 amino acids long. CDR3 loop: CAGSQEPGRTDTQYF. The DNA for the CDR3 is TGCGCCGGCAGCCAAGAGCCCGGGCGCACAGACACGCAGTATTTT.